This T cell receptor beta chain stems from a study of blood T cell repertoires in COVID-19 (dated by TCRdb to about 2020). Regarding the research as a whole: Collaborator samples came from the United States, Italy and Spain and covered acute and convalescent phases of COVID-19. The prospective study material was composed of cDNA or gDNA derived from T cells, B-cell-depleted T cells, or PBMCs. Subjects who had been exposed to COVID-19, were actively infected with it, or had recovered from it provided the deeply sampled blood TCRbeta repertoires that made up the dataset. The repertoires were released in a freely available public database intended as a resource for research on the immune response to SARS-CoV-2. Samples came from the ongoing ImmuneRACE study (first 160 participants) plus 1,254 subjects from 6 global collaborators. Nearly every sample came with metadata listing a de-identified subject ID, COVID-19 status, age in years and sex. Where HLA class I and class II types were available, the types were taken from metadata supplied by the sample provider, not from assay-based typing. What the study reported, not specific to this receptor: The quantity of clinical and demographic metadata differed by source and by participant and was supplied without curation.

TCRbeta CDR3 regions were amplified from genomic DNA using the immunoSEQ Assay, a bias-controlled multiplex PCR. The source study handled its data this way. Nucleated cell counts per sample were estimated from amplification of reference gene primers within the assay. Sequence reads were collapsed and filtered to measure the absolute abundance of every unique TCRbeta CDR3 rearrangement. For each sample, productive Simpson clonality was calculated as the square root of Simpson's diversity index over productive rearrangements. TCRdb provides this immuneACCESS table in a form limited to in-frame rearrangements. Some clones are lacking; in checked studies, under half of them reflect an unresolved V gene, and why the rest are absent is not known. The V and J calls and clone size were taken over from that table, and D and trimming were inferred from the DNA. The sample profile shows some 200,000 clones; 86% of them were found once. The ten largest clones add up to 2.5% to 4% of the sample.

V ends up 2 bases short and J 6 bases short, with an unmatched junction base count of 7. Per the germline V gene, SGHTA is the CDR1 and FQGTGA is the CDR2. CDR3 length: 15 amino acids, cysteine to phenylalanine. Only the CDR3 region is kept as DNA, spanning 45 bases read in frame from base 1. The collaborating institutions used their own protocols to collect whole blood in K2EDTA tubes. For TCRbeta analysis, collaborator samples were shipped as frozen whole blood, as isolated PBMCs, or as DNA extracted from either sample type. To note about this clone: The antigen it binds to is not known. Qualities for individual bases were not recorded, and no much larger clone is one base off.

The chain is made from TRBV7-3 and TRBJ2-7; TRBD2 matches 10 bases in the middle. The clonotype comes from an older man with acute or convalescent COVID-19. The sequenced sample consisted of peripheral blood. The DNA reads as follows: TGTGCCAGCAGCTTATCCCTAGCGGGAGCGGGCGAGCAGTACTTC. Its translation is CASSLSLAGAGEQYF.